Listed here is a single T cell receptor beta chain. The specificity of this receptor is unknown. The record has no base qualities; no much larger clone is one base away. TCRbeta CDR3 regions were amplified from genomic DNA using the immunoSEQ Assay, a bias-controlled multiplex PCR. In the paper's pipeline: Within the assay, amplification of reference gene primers was used to estimate how many nucleated cells each sample contained. Sequence reads were collapsed and filtered to measure the absolute abundance of every unique TCRbeta CDR3 rearrangement. For each sample, productive Simpson clonality was calculated by taking the square root of Simpson's diversity index across productive rearrangements. Sourced from immuneACCESS, this table was stored by TCRdb with only in-frame sequences that have V and J called. A share of the clones is absent; for the studies checked, an unresolved V gene accounts for under half, and the remainder has no known explanation. The V and J calls and clone size are taken from that table; D and trimming were inferred from the DNA. This sample holds about 190,000 clones; roughly 85% were observed only once. The leading ten clones occupy 5.2% of the sample.

Measured from the cysteine to the phenylalanine, the CDR3 is 17 residues long. Of all the DNA, just the CDR3 is kept, 51 bases in frame from base 1. CDR1 and CDR2, per the germline V gene, are MDHEN and SYDVKM. Trimming accounts for 1 base at V and 4 bases at J, while the number of junction bases matched to no gene is 9. The data stem from a study of blood T cell repertoires in COVID-19 (dated by TCRdb to about 2020). About the study as a whole: Collaborator samples came from the United States, Italy and Spain and covered acute and convalescent phases of COVID-19. Sample metadata almost always included a de-identified subject ID, COVID-19 status, age in years and sex. The samples were drawn from the first 160 participants of the ongoing ImmuneRACE study and from 950 to 1,500 subjects provided by 6 global collaborators. Deeply sampled blood TCRbeta repertoires from subjects exposed to, actively infected with, or recovered from COVID-19 were included in the dataset. The prospective study material was composed of cDNA or gDNA derived from T cells, B-cell-depleted T cells, or PBMCs. Where HLA class I and class II types were available, the types were taken from metadata supplied by the sample provider, not from assay-based typing. A freely available public database, intended as a resource for researchers studying the immune response to SARS-CoV-2, is where the repertoires were released. The study at large found these results: The quantity of clinical and demographic metadata differed by source and by participant and was supplied without curation.

Whole blood was collected in K2EDTA tubes by collaborating institutions according to the institutions' own protocols. For TCRbeta analysis, collaborator samples were shipped as frozen whole blood, as isolated PBMCs, or as DNA extracted from either sample type. This sequence originates from a woman under 40 with acute or convalescent COVID-19. The rearrangement combines TRBV28 with TRBJ2-3; 9 of the junction bases match TRBD1. The material sequenced was peripheral blood. Here the CDR3 is given as CASSLLGGQGLADTQYF. The DNA sequence follows: TGTGCCAGCAGTTTATTAGGGGGACAGGGTTTAGCAGATACGCAGTATTTT.